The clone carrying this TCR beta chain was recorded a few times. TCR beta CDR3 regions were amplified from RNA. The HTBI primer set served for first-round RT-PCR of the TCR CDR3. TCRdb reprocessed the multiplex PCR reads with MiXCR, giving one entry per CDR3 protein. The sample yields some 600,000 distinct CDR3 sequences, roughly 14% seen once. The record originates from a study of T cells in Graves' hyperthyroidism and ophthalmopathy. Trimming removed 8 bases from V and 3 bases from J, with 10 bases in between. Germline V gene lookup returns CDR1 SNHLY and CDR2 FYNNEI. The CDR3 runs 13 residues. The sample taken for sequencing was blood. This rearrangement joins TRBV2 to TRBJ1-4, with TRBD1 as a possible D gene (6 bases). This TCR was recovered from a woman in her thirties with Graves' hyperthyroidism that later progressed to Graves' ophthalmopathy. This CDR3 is CASEGGSNEKLFF. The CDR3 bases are TGTGCCAGCGAAGGGGGATCTAATGAAAAACTGTTTTTT.